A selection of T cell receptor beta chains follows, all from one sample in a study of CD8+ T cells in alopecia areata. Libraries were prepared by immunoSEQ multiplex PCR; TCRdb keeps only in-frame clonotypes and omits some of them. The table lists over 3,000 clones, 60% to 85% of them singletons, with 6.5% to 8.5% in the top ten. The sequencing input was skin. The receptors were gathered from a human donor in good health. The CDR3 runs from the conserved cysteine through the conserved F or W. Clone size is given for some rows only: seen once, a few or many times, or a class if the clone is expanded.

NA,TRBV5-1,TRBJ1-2,CASTYWWIGYTF
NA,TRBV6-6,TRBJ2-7,CASRPGTPSSYEQYF
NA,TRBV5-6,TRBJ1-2,CASSLPGKFYGYTF
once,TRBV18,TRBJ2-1,CASSLGQGGYNEQFF
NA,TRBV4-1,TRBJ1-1,CASSQDIGRRAFF
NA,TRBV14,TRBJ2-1,CASSQEVAYRGEQFF
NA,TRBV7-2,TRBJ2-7,CASSRGGGFYEQHF
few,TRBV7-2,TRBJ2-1,CASSLAGLSYNEQFF
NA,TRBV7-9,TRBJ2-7,CASSLSGTEAAEQYF
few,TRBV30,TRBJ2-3,CAWSEGADTQYF
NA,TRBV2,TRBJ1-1,CASTNRALMNTEAFF
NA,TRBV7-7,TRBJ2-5,CASSLLGGLGETQYF
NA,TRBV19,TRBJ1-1,CASSEQGRGNTEAFF
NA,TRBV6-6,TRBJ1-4,CASSYDQWNEKLFF
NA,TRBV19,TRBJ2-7,CASSEAGTGTYEQYF
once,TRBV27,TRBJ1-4,CASSEAGRLGEKLFF
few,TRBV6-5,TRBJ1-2,CASTTEGFRGYTF
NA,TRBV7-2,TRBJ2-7,CASSLAGTPYEQYF